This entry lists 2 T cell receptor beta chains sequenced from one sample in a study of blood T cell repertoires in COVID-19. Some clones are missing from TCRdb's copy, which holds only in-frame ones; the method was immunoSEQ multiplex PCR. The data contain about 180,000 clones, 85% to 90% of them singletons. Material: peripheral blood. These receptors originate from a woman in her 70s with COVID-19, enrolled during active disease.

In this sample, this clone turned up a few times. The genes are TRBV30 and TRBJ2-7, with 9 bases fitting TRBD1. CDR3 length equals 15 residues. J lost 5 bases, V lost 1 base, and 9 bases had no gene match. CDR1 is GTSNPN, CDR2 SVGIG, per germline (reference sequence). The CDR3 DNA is TGTGCCTGGAGTGGGGCCGGGACAGGGCTCCACGAGCAGTACTTC. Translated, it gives CAWSGAGTGLHEQYF.

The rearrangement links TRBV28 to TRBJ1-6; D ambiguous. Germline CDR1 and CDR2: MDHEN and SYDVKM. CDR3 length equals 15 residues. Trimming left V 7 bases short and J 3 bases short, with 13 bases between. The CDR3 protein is CASTENSNYNSPLHF. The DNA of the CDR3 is TGTGCCAGCACCGAGAACAGCAACTATAATTCACCCCTCCACTTT.